This TCR beta chain was recovered during a study of shared clonotypes between healthy human individuals. Study-level information: Donors consisted of two women and three men between 18 and 49. Plates per donor: three CD4 naive, three CD4 memory, two CD8 naive, one CD8 memory. Overall study results and limits: Sampling was confined to blood; repertoires within tissues likely differ.

Germline V gene lookup returns CDR1 SGHNT and CDR2 YYREEE (reference sequence). V trimming: 5 bases; J trimming: 2 bases; junction bases outside the gene matches: 4. This CDR3 has 13 amino acids. In its sample, this clone was seen once. Its antigen is not known. Under the authors' procedure: ImmunoSEQ yielded junction-only sequences lacking quality scores, so filtering differed. Only in-frame clones appear in the TCRdb table, and some are missing; sequencing was by immunoSEQ multiplex PCR. V, J and clone size reflect that table, while D and trimming were determined from the DNA. The data contain about 1.5 million clones, approximately 98% of them seen just once; the ten biggest clones take up 0.45%.

The sample taken for sequencing was naive CD4+ T cells sorted from blood. Subset meaning: CD45RA+ positively selected. This TCR came from a man aged 30 to 39 in good health. The chain is built from TRBV5-4 and TRBJ2-7, with 7 bases matching TRBD1. The CDR3 coding sequence is TGTGCCAGCAGACCAGGGGGAGCCTACGAGCAGTACTTC. Residues: CASRPGGAYEQYF.